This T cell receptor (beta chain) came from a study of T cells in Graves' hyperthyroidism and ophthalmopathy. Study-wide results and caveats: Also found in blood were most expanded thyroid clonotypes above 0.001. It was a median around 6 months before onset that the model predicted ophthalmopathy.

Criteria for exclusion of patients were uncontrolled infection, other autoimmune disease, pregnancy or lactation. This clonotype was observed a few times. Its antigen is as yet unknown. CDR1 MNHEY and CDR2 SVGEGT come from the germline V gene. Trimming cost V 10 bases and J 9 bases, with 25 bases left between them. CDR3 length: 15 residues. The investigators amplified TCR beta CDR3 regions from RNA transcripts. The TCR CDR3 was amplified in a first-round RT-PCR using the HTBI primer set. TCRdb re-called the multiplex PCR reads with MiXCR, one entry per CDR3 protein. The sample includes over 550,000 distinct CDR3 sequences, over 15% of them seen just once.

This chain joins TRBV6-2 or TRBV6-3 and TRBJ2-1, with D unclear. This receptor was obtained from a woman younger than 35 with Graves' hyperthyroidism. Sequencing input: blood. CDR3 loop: CAKPDIVPPGAEQFF. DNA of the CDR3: TGTGCCAAGCCCGACATCGTACCCCCGGGCGCTGAGCAGTTCTTC.